This T cell receptor beta chain was sequenced during a study of graft-versus-host responses after intestinal transplantation. Study details: Transplant recipients had multivisceral, liver-intestinal, or isolated intestinal grafts. Every one of the recipients received anti-thymocyte globulin induction and afterwards took tacrolimus and steroids for roughly three years. Study results and caveats: GvH clonotypes were identified within recipient marrow, with a subset emerging first in ileum or blood. Early after transplant, HvG declines were associated with peak levels of circulating GvH clones.

Comment on this clone: What it recognizes is unknown.

The CDR3 spans 14 residues. Trimming pared 4 bases from V and 1 base from J, leaving 8 bases between. Germline CDR1 and CDR2: LNHNV and YYDKDF (reference sequence). Assay used: immunoSEQ multiplex PCR; TCRdb lists only in-frame clones, some missing. The profile shows about 90,000 clones, over 85% of them singletons. Source: unstimulated CD4+ T cells sorted from spleen or lymph node cells, taken before intestinal transplant. The TCR sequence derives from a human donor who received an intestinal transplant. The J gene is TRBJ2-1, the V gene TRBV15; tentative D call: TRBD1 (6 bases). CDR3 region: CATSKDRSYNEQFF. The CDR3 nucleotides read TGTGCCACCAGCAAGGACAGATCCTACAATGAGCAGTTCTTC.